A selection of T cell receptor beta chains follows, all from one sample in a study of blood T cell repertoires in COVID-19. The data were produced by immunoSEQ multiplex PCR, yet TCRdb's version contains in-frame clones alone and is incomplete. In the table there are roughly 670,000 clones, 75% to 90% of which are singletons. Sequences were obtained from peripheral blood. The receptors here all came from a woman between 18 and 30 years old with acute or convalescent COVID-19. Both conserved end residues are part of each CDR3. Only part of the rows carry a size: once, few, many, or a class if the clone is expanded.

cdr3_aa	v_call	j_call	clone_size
CASSTRDTDTQYF	TRBV5-1	TRBJ2-3	few
CASSLDGSQPQHF	TRBV5-1	TRBJ1-5	-
CAINGQDGFVDGYTF	TRBV10-3	TRBJ1-2	-
CASSTRDSPYEQYF	TRBV3-1/TRBV3-2	TRBJ2-7	-
CASSTGQGGGDTGELFF	TRBV5-4	TRBJ2-2	-
CASSEAQGASGYTF	TRBV6-1	TRBJ1-2	-
CASSRQGELVIYNSPLHF	TRBV27	TRBJ1-6	few
CASSLSLTGVYGYTF	TRBV27	TRBJ1-2	-
CASSQVTGELFF	TRBV28	TRBJ2-2	-
CASSFFPQGSYNEQFF	TRBV7-3	TRBJ2-1	-
CASSLDQREIQETQYF	TRBV5-4	TRBJ2-5	-
CASSLSGTGSEKLFF	TRBV4-2	TRBJ1-4	-
CAWTLGQGVIYF	TRBV30	TRBJ2-7	-
CAAWGGNYNSPLHF	TRBV6-5	TRBJ1-6	-
CASSIRSTEAFF	TRBV19	TRBJ1-1	-
CASRGGTETQYF	TRBV19	TRBJ2-5	-
CASSAGTAYSPLHF	TRBV10-2	TRBJ1-6	-
CASSYSAVEKLFF	TRBV6-5	TRBJ1-4	-
CASSLELGPRQFF	TRBV12-3/TRBV12-4	TRBJ2-1	-
CASSGQGYTGELFF	TRBV19	TRBJ2-2	-
CASSLGGQGFYEQYF	TRBV5-6	TRBJ2-7	once
CASSRPGFTGKLFF	TRBV2	TRBJ1-4	-
CASSPPGQGYGYTF	TRBV11-2	TRBJ1-2	-
CASMRGRRNSPLHF	TRBV2	TRBJ1-6	-
CASSEVGDAVNTEAFF	TRBV6-1	TRBJ1-1	-
CASSILPGVGQYF	TRBV19	TRBJ2-7	-
CASSLGPGFFYGYTF	TRBV7-8	TRBJ1-2	-
CASSHRTGLSTGELFF	TRBV14	TRBJ2-2	-
CASSIDGGIGYGYTF	TRBV19	TRBJ1-2	-